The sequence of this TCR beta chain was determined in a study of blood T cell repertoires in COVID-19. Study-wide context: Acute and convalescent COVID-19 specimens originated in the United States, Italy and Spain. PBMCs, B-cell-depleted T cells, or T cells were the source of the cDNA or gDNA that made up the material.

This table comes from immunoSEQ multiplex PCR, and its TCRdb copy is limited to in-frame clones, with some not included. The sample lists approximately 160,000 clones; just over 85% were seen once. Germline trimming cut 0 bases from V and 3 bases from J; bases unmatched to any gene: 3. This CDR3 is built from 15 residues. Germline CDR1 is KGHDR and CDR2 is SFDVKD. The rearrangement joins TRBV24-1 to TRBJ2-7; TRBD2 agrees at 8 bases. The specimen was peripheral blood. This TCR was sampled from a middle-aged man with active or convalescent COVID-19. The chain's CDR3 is CATSDLRGGDYEQYF. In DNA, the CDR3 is TGTGCCACCAGTGATTTGCGGGGGGGCGACTACGAGCAGTACTTC.